The following is a TCR beta chain sequence with its context. The data were taken from a study of blood T cells in healthy people across ages. The CDR3 sequence is 16 residues long. Trimming cost V 0 bases and J 4 bases; bases outside gene matches: 8. The germline CDR1 and CDR2 sequences are SGHTA and FQGNSA. Combining a sample-barcoded 5' primer with a J-beta primer mix, a second PCR ran for roughly 7 to 11 cycles. Paired-end reads containing CDR3 totaled no fewer than 2.5 million for each sample. Using its own MiXCR run on the 5' RACE reads, TCRdb lists one record per CDR3 protein. The sample contains hundreds of thousands of distinct CDR3 sequences, less than 80% of which appear only once.

The source of this sequence is a man aged 30-40 years in good health. Sequenced material: blood. The chain couples TRBV7-2 to TRBJ1-2, with TRBD1 matching 7 bases. In DNA, the CDR3 is TGTGCCAGCAGCTTAGCGTCGGGGACAGTGAGCTATGGCTACACCTTC. Its protein product is CASSLASGTVSYGYTF.